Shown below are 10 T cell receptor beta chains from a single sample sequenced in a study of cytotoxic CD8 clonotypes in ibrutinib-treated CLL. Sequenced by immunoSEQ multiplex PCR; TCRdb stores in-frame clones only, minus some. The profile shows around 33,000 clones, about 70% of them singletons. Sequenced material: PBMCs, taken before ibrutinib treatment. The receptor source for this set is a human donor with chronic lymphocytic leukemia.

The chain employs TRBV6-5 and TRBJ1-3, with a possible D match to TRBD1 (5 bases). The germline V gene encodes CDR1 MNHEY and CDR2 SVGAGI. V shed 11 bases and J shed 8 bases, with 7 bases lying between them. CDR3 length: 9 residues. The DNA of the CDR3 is TGTGCCGGAGGGGACACCATATATTTT. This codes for CAGGDTIYF.

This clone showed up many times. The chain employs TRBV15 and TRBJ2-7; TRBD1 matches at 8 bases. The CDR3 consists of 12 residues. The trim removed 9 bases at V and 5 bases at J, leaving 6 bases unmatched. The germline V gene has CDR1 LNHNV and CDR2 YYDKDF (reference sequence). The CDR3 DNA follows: TGTGCCACAGGACAGGGCGGCCACGAGCAGTACTTC. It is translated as CATGQGGHEQYF.

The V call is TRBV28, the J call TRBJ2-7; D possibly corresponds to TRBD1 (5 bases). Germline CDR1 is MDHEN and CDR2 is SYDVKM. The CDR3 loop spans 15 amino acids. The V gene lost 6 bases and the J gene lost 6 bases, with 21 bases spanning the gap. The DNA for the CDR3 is TGTGCCAGCAGCAAACCCTACCTAGACAGTTCCGAGCAGTACTTC. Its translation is CASSKPYLDSSEQYF.

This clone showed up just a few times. CDR3: CASSSRFYEQYF. The DNA for the CDR3 is TGTGCCAGCAGTTCCAGATTTTACGAGCAGTACTTC. This chain connects TRBV27 to TRBJ2-7; D ambiguous. CDR3 length: 12 residues. Per germline, CDR1 MNHEY and CDR2 SMNVEV (reference sequence). V was cut by 4 bases and J by 4 bases, with 8 bases left in between.

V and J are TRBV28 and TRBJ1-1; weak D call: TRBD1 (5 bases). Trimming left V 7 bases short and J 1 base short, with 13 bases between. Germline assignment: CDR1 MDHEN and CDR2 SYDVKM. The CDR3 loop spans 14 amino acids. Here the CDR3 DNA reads TGTGCCAGCACGCGTGACAGTTGGAACACTGAAGCTTTCTTT. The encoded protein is CASTRDSWNTEAFF.

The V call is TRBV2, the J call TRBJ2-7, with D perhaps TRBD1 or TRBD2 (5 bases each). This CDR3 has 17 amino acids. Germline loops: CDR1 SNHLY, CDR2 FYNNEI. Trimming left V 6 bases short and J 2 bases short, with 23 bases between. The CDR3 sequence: CASSNPNFRDGAYEQYF. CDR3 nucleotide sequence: TGTGCCAGCAGCAATCCCAATTTCCGGGACGGAGCCTACGAGCAGTACTTC.

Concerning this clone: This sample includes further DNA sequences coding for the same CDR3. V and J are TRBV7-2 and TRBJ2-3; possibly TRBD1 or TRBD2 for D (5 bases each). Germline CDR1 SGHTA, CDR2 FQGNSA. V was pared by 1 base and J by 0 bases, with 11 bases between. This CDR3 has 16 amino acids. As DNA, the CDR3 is TGTGCCAGCAGCTTAGTCCTTGGGGGTAGCACAGATACGCAGTATTTT. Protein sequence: CASSLVLGGSTDTQYF.

CDR3 bases: TGTGCCAGCAGCCTCTTAACGACAGATACGCAGTATTTT. It translates to CASSLLTTDTQYF. V and J are TRBV28 and TRBJ2-3, with no clear D. Germline lookup yields CDR1 MDHEN and CDR2 SYDVKM. V was clipped by 6 bases and J by 3 bases, with 10 bases between them. The length of the CDR3 is 13 residues.

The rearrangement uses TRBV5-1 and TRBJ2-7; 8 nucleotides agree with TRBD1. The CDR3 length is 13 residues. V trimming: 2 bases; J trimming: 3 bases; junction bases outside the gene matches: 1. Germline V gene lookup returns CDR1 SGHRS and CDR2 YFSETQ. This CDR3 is CASSFTGGYEQYF. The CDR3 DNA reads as TGCGCCAGCAGCTTTACAGGGGGCTACGAGCAGTACTTC.

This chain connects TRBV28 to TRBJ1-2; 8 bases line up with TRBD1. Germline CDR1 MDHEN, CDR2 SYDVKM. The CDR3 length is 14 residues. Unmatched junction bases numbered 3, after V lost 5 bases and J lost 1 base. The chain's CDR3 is CASSLGQGNYGYTF. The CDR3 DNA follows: TGTGCCAGCAGTCTCGGACAGGGTAACTATGGCTACACCTTC.